This T cell receptor beta chain derives from a study of T cells in Graves' hyperthyroidism and ophthalmopathy. The table lists this clonotype with many counts. Researchers took RNA transcripts and amplified the TCR beta CDR3 regions from them. Using the HTBI primer set, a first-round RT-PCR was run on the TCR CDR3. TCRdb reanalysed the multiplex PCR reads using MiXCR and keeps one entry per CDR3 protein. The top ten clones hold under 40% of a sample with about 300,000 distinct CDR3 sequences, roughly 18% of them seen once. The specimen was blood. This clonotype originated in a middle-aged man with Graves' ophthalmopathy.

In nucleotides, the CDR3 is TGTGCCAGCAGTTTACCCGCTTACAGGCGAGGTGTGAACACTGAAGCTTTCTTT. It translates to CASSLPAYRRGVNTEAFF. V is TRBV28 and J is TRBJ1-1; maybe TRBD1 (5 bases). Per germline, CDR1 MDHEN and CDR2 SYDVKM. With 2 bases removed from V and 0 bases from J, the gap between germline ends came to 19 bases. This CDR3 spans 18 amino acids.